This T cell receptor (beta chain) was captured in a study of Ad26.COV2.S vaccination and SARS-CoV-2 variants. Study results and caveats: People who got the vaccine had more spike-specific TCR breadth than people who got placebo. In TCR breadth and depth analyses, total T cell responses may have been underestimated. Breadth, reportedly substantial, characterized the spike-specific CD8+ and CD4+ T cell responses after vaccination.

The CDR3 length is 15 residues. Germline V gives CDR1 SGHAT, CDR2 FQNNGV. Unmatched junction bases numbered 7, after V lost 4 bases and J lost 6 bases. Only in-frame clones appear in the TCRdb table, and some are missing; sequencing was by immunoSEQ multiplex PCR. The repertoire holds 180,000 or so clones, around 85% seen once, with under 7.5% in the top ten. As concerns this clone: Its antigen is still unknown.

The material was peripheral blood, obtained after recovery from COVID-19. The J gene is TRBJ2-1, the V gene TRBV11-2, with 9 bases matching TRBD1. This TCR came from a human donor who had recovered from COVID-19. The CDR3 DNA sequence: TGTGCCAGCAGCTGGGGACAGGGACCCCTCAATGAGCAGTTCTTC. It codes for CASSWGQGPLNEQFF.